Below, one TCR beta chain is given with its context. The sample is drawn from a study of blood T cell repertoires in COVID-19. CDR1 is LGHNT, CDR2 FRNRAP, per germline. The CDR3 is made up of 14 amino acids. The V gene lost 5 bases and the J gene lost 4 bases, with 15 bases spanning the gap. Authors' data handling: For nucleated cells, counts were estimated from reference gene primer amplification. TCRdb keeps only in-frame clones here, not all; method: immunoSEQ multiplex PCR. The V and J calls and clone size come from that table; D and trimming were worked out from the DNA. This table has around 60,000 clones, approximately 80% appearing once.

The V call is TRBV12-5, the J call TRBJ2-7; tentatively, D is TRBD2 (5 bases). The TCR sequence derives from a woman aged 80 or over with acute or convalescent COVID-19. Sequenced: peripheral blood. The CDR3 region is CASGREGRGYEQYF. CDR3 DNA sequence: TGTGCTAGTGGTCGAGAGGGCCGTGGATACGAGCAGTACTTC.